The sequence of this TCR beta chain was determined in a study of shared clonotypes between healthy human individuals. About the study: CD4 naive and CD4 memory each took three plates per donor, while CD8 naive took two and CD8 memory one. General study results and limits: Naive CD4 clonotypes were shared across several donors at 4.5% to 6.5%. It was the few donors that limited the genetic and exposure-history diversity represented.

Trimming removed 3 bases at V and 3 bases at J, with 11 bases between. Germline V gives CDR1 SEHNR, CDR2 FQNEAQ (reference sequence). This CDR3 has 14 residues. Of note for this clone: Its specificity is not known.

Generated by immunoSEQ multiplex PCR, the TCRdb table keeps only in-frame clones and is missing some. The sample has 800,000 to 1,200,000 clones, about 84% seen once. The sequencing sample was made of memory CD4+ T cells from PBMCs. As for subset: CD45RA-negative fraction. This receptor was obtained from a man aged 18-30 years in good health. Some clones in this sample may be carry-over from other donors' samples. V gene TRBV7-9 combines with J gene TRBJ2-5; no clear D gene. CDR3 DNA sequence: TGTGCCAGCAGCTTGGCCGGGTTAGAAGAGACCCAGTACTTC. Encoded protein: CASSLAGLEETQYF. Combining the CDR3 with reference TRBV7-9 and TRBJ2-5 gives the whole variable domain DTGVSQNPRHKITKRGQNVTFRCDPISEHNRLYWYRQTLGQGPEFLTYFQNEAQLEKSRLLSDRFSAERPKGSFSTLEIQRTEQGDSAMYLCASSLAGLEETQYFGPGTRLLVL.